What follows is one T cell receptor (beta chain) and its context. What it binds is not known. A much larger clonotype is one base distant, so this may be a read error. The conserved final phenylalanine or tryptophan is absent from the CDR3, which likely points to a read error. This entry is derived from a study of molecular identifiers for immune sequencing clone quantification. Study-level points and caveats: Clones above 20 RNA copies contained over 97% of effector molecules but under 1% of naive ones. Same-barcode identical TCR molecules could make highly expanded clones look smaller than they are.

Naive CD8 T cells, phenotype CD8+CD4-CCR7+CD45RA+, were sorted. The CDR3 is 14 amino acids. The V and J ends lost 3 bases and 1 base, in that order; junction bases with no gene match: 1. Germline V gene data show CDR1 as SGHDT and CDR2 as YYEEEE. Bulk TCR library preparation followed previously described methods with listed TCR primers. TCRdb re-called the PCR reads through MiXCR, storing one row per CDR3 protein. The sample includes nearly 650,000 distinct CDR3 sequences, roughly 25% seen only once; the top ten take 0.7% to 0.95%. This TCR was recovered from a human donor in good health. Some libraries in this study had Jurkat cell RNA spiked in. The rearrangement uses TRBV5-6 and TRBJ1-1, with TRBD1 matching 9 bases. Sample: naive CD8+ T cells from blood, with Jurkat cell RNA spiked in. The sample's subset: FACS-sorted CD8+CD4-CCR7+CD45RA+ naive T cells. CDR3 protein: CASSWGQGNTEAFL. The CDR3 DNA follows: TGTGCCAGCAGCTGGGGACAGGGGAACACTGAAGCTTTCCTT.